This T cell receptor (beta chain) was sequenced in a study of T cells after yellow fever vaccination. Trimming removed 2 bases at V and 1 base at J, with 5 bases between. The CDR3 sequence is 12 residues long. CDR1 DFQATT and CDR2 SNEGSKA come from the germline V gene (reference sequence). In its sample, this clonotype was seen many times. TCRdb itself ran the 5' RACE reads through MiXCR, one entry per CDR3 protein. The data contain fewer than 450,000 distinct CDR3 sequences, around 8.1% of them singletons. The TCR comes from a man aged 18 to 30 who received the YFV17D yellow fever vaccine. The chain is built from TRBV20-1 and TRBJ1-1; D ambiguous. Sequencing was performed on PBMCs, taken roughly seven weeks after the first yellow fever vaccination. Here the CDR3 reads CSARMGNTEAFF. The CDR3 coding sequence is TGCAGTGCTAGAATGGGGAACACTGAAGCTTTCTTT.